Following are 26 T cell receptor beta chains from one sample sequenced in a study of blood T cell repertoires in COVID-19. The method was immunoSEQ multiplex PCR; TCRdb's version includes in-frame clones alone and lacks a portion of them. This table holds about 86,000 clones, about 89% found once. Input material: peripheral blood. Receptors originate from a human donor in a cohort sampled during active COVID-19.

CDR3 nucleotides: TGTGCCACCTCTATTGGGCCCTCTACCTACAATGAGCAGTTCTTC. Its protein product is CATSIGPSTYNEQFF. The chain carries TRBV19 and TRBJ2-1; no reliable D call. The CDR3 sequence is 15 residues long. The germline gives CDR1 LNHDA, CDR2 SQIVND (reference sequence). V lost 10 bases and J lost 2, with 18 bases in between.

The chain joins TRBV19 to TRBJ1-1; D is unclear. Trimming stripped 2 bases from V and 5 bases from J, with 12 bases between. The CDR3 has 14 residues. Per the germline V gene, CDR1 is LNHDA and CDR2 is SQIVND (reference sequence). DNA for the CDR3: TGTGCCAGTAGTATATTTCCAGTGAGGACTGAAGCTTTCTTT. It is translated as CASSIFPVRTEAFF.

The chain employs TRBV15 and TRBJ2-7; 9 bases line up with TRBD2. The junction had 12 bases not matched to a gene; V was cut back by 0 bases and J by 6 bases. CDR1 is LNHNV, CDR2 YYDKDF, per germline (reference sequence). This CDR3 is built from 17 residues. CDR3 in amino acids: CATSRESIGSGSGEQYF. DNA for the CDR3: TGTGCCACCAGCAGAGAATCGATTGGTAGCGGGAGTGGCGAGCAGTACTTC.

The CDR3 sequence: CATSMGGQPQHF. CDR3 sequence (DNA): TGTGCCACATCAATGGGGGGACAGCCCCAGCATTTT. J is TRBJ1-5 and V is TRBV6-5, with a weak D call TRBD1 (5 bases). The CDR3 length is 12 residues. Germline lookup yields CDR1 MNHEY and CDR2 SVGAGI. With 10 bases removed from V and 7 bases from J, the gap between germline ends came to 14 bases.

The chain links TRBV13 to TRBJ1-6, with a tentative D call TRBD1 (5 bases). The CDR3 consists of 17 residues. Trimming removed 5 bases at V and 0 bases at J, with 14 bases between. Germline CDR1 is PRHDT and CDR2 is FYEKMQ (reference sequence). The CDR3: CASSLGLMSSYNSPLHF. The CDR3, as DNA: TGTGCCAGCAGCCTGGGACTTATGAGCTCCTATAATTCACCCCTCCACTTT.

The J gene is TRBJ2-7, the V gene TRBV29-1; TRBD1 is a possible D gene (5 bases). V lost 6 bases to trimming and J lost 5 bases, with 20 bases between them. The CDR3 totals 14 residues. The germline V gene encodes CDR1 SQVTM and CDR2 ANQGSEA. CDR3 DNA sequence: TGCAGCGTATTTTTGGGTAGGGGTAGGCACGAGCAGTACTTC. Amino acid sequence: CSVFLGRGRHEQYF.

V is TRBV28 and J is TRBJ2-7; 10 nucleotides match TRBD1. There are 15 residues in the CDR3. Unmatched junction bases numbered 7, after V lost 5 bases and J lost 3 bases. Germline CDR1 is MDHEN and CDR2 is SYDVKM. The CDR3 protein is CASSPQGDRGYEQYF. CDR3 in DNA: TGTGCCAGCAGTCCACAGGGGGACAGGGGCTACGAGCAGTACTTC.

The chain uses TRBV6-6 and TRBJ1-2; D not resolved. Germline assignment: CDR1 MNHNY and CDR2 SVGAGI (reference sequence). This CDR3 region has 13 residues. V shed 5 bases and J shed 8 bases, with 15 bases lying between them. CDR3 bases: TGTGCCAGCAGTACGGGAGAGAAGTTAGGCTACACCTTC. This sequence encodes CASSTGEKLGYTF.

The chain uses TRBV5-1 and TRBJ2-1, with D maybe TRBD2 (6 bases). This CDR3 is 15 amino acids long. Germline V gene sequence: CDR1 SGHRS, CDR2 YFSETQ. V was clipped by 1 base and J by 9 bases, with 17 bases between them. The CDR3 is CASSLFRELVSEQFF. For the CDR3, the DNA is TGCGCCAGCAGCTTGTTCCGGGAGTTAGTGAGTGAGCAGTTCTTC.

The chain has TRBV6-5 and TRBJ2-3; D is ambiguous. Germline values: CDR1 MNHEY, CDR2 SVGAGI. This CDR3 contains 13 residues. V dropped 6 bases and J dropped 0 bases, with 7 bases sitting between them. The CDR3 reads CASRVYSTDTQYF. As DNA, the CDR3 is TGTGCCAGCAGGGTCTATAGCACAGATACGCAGTATTTT.

This clone was detected only once. The rearrangement joins TRBV7-5 to TRBJ2-7; TRBD1, as called in the table, went unchecked against the DNA. TRBV7-5 is listed as a pseudogene. The CDR3 is made up of 14 amino acids. The CDR3 protein is CVRSCPGQGYEQYF. CDR3 sequence (DNA): TGTGTCAGAAGCTGCCCGGGACAGGGCTACGAGCAGTACTTC.

The chain combines TRBV27 with TRBJ1-5; TRBD1 is a possible D gene (5 bases). Per the germline V gene, CDR1 is MNHEY and CDR2 is SMNVEV (reference sequence). The V end was cut by 4 bases, the J end by 3 bases, with 16 bases between. The CDR3 covers 16 residues. Here the CDR3 DNA reads TGTGCCAGCAGTTACGGCGGGGCCACACACAATCAGCCCCAGCATTTT. It encodes CASSYGGATHNQPQHF.

Of note for this clone: Its ends do not fully match the called genes, so a read error is possible. This chain connects TRBV19 to TRBJ1-2, with D perhaps matching TRBD1 (5 bases). The CDR3 runs 17 residues. The germline V gene has CDR1 LNHDA and CDR2 SQIVND (reference sequence). CDR3 loop: CAGSMGPGGSLPGGYTF. In DNA form, the CDR3 reads TGTGCCGGTAGTATGGGACCGGGGGGTTCGCTGCCGGGCGGCTACACCTTC.

This rearrangement joins TRBV2 to TRBJ2-2; 9 bases fit TRBD2. V lost 4 bases, J lost 8 bases, and 14 bases stayed unmatched. Germline CDR1 is SNHLY and CDR2 is FYNNEI. The CDR3 is 17 residues long. The CDR3 coding sequence is TGTGCCAGCAGTGCTTATTCCGGGACTAGCTTGCAAGGGGAGCTGTTTTTT. It is translated as CASSAYSGTSLQGELFF.

The chain employs TRBV5-8 and TRBJ1-1; 9 nucleotides agree with TRBD1. CDR3 length equals 16 residues. Germline V CDR1 and CDR2: SGHTS, YDEGEE. The J segment lost 5 bases and the V segment lost 6 bases, leaving 14 bases of the junction unmatched. The chain's CDR3 is CASNPWGGTGNTEAFF. CDR3 DNA sequence: TGTGCCAGCAACCCTTGGGGTGGGACAGGGAATACTGAAGCTTTCTTT.

This chain connects TRBV28 to TRBJ2-7, with D possibly matching TRBD1 (7 bases). The CDR3 length is 14 residues. V was trimmed by 2 bases and J by 9 bases, leaving 17 bases between them. CDR1 is MDHEN, CDR2 SYDVKM, per germline. CDR3: CASSLGQGGRMQYF. For the CDR3, the DNA is TGTGCCAGCAGTTTAGGGCAGGGGGGCAGAATGCAGTACTTC.

CDR3 sequence reads: CSVDGTRAYNEQFF. The CDR3 coding sequence is TGCAGCGTCGACGGGACACGGGCCTACAATGAGCAGTTCTTC. The rearrangement links TRBV29-1 to TRBJ2-1; a weak D match, TRBD1 (6 bases). Germline assignment: CDR1 SQVTM and CDR2 ANQGSEA. The CDR3 is 14 amino acids. V lost 6 bases and J 2 bases, leaving 14 bases between the germline ends.

This clone was observed once. The V and J genes are TRBV3-1 (or the pseudogene TRBV3-2) and TRBJ2-1, with 16 nucleotides matching TRBD2. With 0 bases clipped from V and 7 bases from J, the junction kept 6 bases outside the gene matches. The CDR3 runs to 18 residues. The germline CDR1 and CDR2 sequences are LGHDT and YNNKEL (reference sequence). The CDR3 region has the DNA TGTGCCAGCAGCCAAGAAAGGGGACTAGCGGGAGGGCAAAATGAGCAGTTCTTC. Amino acids: CASSQERGLAGGQNEQFF.

In its sample, this clone was seen a few times. The V call is TRBV5-1, the J call TRBJ2-3; 7 bases match TRBD1. The CDR3 covers 15 residues. CDR1 and CDR2 (germline): SGHRS, YFSETQ. The ends lost 4 bases at V and 0 bases at J; junction bases unmatched: 5. CDR3 amino acids: CASSPTGDSTDTQYF. The CDR3 region has the DNA TGCGCCAGCAGCCCCACAGGGGATAGCACAGATACGCAGTATTTT.

This clone was recorded a few times. This chain connects TRBV14 to TRBJ1-3; D is unresolved. Looked up from germline, CDR1 is SGHDN and CDR2 is FVKESK. This CDR3 is 12 amino acids long. V lost 6 bases and J lost 15, with 18 bases in between. CDR3 nucleotides: TGTGCCAGCAGTCCCGGCGGGCCCGTAGAATATTTT. This sequence encodes CASSPGGPVEYF.

The chain uses TRBV10-3 and TRBJ1-1, with D unclear. The CDR3 runs to 13 residues. Germline values: CDR1 ENHRY, CDR2 SYGVKD. With 0 bases removed from V and 2 bases from J, the gap between germline ends came to 4 bases. This chain's CDR3 is CAISESINTEAFF. The DNA for the CDR3 is TGTGCCATCAGTGAGTCCATTAACACTGAAGCTTTCTTT.

This clone has a handful of counts. The V and J genes are TRBV18 and TRBJ1-5; 10 nucleotides match TRBD1. The CDR3 extends over 15 amino acids. The germline V gene has CDR1 KGHSH and CDR2 LQKENI. The V and J ends lost 2 bases and 6 bases, in that order; junction bases with no gene match: 4. CDR3 in amino acids: CASSPGTGVFQPQHF. The CDR3, as DNA: TGTGCCAGCTCACCAGGGACAGGGGTATTTCAGCCCCAGCATTTT.

The gene calls are TRBV15 and TRBJ2-7, with 8 bases aligning to TRBD1. Per the germline V gene, CDR1 is LNHNV and CDR2 is YYDKDF (reference sequence). The CDR3 loop spans 14 amino acids. Trimming cost V 7 bases and J 5 bases; bases outside gene matches: 10. CDR3 region: CATTPGGGGDEQYF. The DNA of the CDR3 is TGTGCCACCACCCCAGGGGGCGGCGGGGACGAGCAGTACTTC.

The chain has TRBV28 and TRBJ1-2, with TRBD1 matching over 7 bases. The CDR3 is made up of 14 amino acids. Germline V lookup: CDR1 MDHEN, CDR2 SYDVKM. The V gene end was trimmed by 10 bases and the J gene end by 4 bases; junction bases not matched to a gene: 12. In nucleotides, the CDR3 is TGTGCCACATTACGCCGGGACAGCCCCTATGGCTACACCTTC. This codes for CATLRRDSPYGYTF.

The V gene is TRBV10-2, the J gene TRBJ1-2; 10 bases fit TRBD1. Germline lookup yields CDR1 WSHSY and CDR2 SAAADI. J gave up 5 bases and V 3 bases, and 3 bases lay outside the gene matches. The CDR3 runs 14 residues. This CDR3 is CASSDDRGQYGYTF. CDR3 nucleotide sequence: TGCGCCAGCAGTGATGACAGGGGGCAATATGGCTACACCTTC.

This sequence joins TRBV30 and TRBJ2-6; tentatively, D is TRBD2 (5 bases). CDR1 is GTSNPN, CDR2 SVGIG, per germline (reference sequence). The CDR3 loop spans 14 amino acids. Trimming left V 7 bases short and J 0 bases short, with 10 bases between. CDR3 nucleotide sequence: TGTGCCTCCGACGGGGTCTCTGGGGCCAACGTCCTGACTTTC. It specifies CASDGVSGANVLTF.